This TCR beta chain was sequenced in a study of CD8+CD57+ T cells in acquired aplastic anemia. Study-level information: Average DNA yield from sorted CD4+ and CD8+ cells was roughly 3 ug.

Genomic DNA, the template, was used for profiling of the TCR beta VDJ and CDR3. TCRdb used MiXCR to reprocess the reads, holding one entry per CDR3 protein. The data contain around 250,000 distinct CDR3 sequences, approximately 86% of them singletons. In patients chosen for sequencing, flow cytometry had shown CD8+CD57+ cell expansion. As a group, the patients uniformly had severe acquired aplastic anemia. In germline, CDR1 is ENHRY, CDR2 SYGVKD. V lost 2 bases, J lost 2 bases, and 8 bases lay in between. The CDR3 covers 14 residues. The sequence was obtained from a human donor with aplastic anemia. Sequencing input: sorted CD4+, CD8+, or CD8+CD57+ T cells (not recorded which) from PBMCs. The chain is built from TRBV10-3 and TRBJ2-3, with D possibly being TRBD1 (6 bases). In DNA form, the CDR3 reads TGTGCCATCAGTGAGCCAGGGGACACAGATACGCAGTATTTT. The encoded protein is CAISEPGDTDTQYF.